This entry lists 20 T cell receptor beta chains sequenced from one sample in a study of blood T cell repertoires in COVID-19. The protocol was immunoSEQ multiplex PCR, while the TCRdb copy is restricted to in-frame clones and leaves out a portion. The data contain a few hundred thousand clones, around 90% of them singletons. The specimen sequenced was PBMCs or T cells enriched from blood (not recorded which). These TCRs come from a woman aged 45 to 65 who had recovered from COVID-19.

The chain links TRBV9 to TRBJ2-1, with D possibly matching TRBD2 (7 bases). The germline CDR1 and CDR2 sequences are SGDLS and YYNGEE. CDR3 size: 18 residues. With 2 bases removed from V and 0 bases from J, the gap between germline ends came to 18 bases. The CDR3 DNA reads TGTGCCAGCAGCGTTCTTCCCAGGGGAGGGAGCTCCTACAATGAGCAGTTCTTC. It translates to CASSVLPRGGSSYNEQFF.

The chain has TRBV4-2 and TRBJ2-7; no firm D call. CDR1 LGHNA and CDR2 YNFKEQ come from the germline V gene. The CDR3 length is 14 residues. V was shortened by 0 bases and J by 5 bases, with 11 bases between the two germline ends. CDR3 in DNA: TGTGCCAGCAGCCAAGATGACTCTTCAGACGAGCAGTACTTC. Its translation is CASSQDDSSDEQYF.

The rearrangement links TRBV2 to TRBJ1-2, with a possible D match to TRBD1 (6 bases). This CDR3 has 12 residues. Trimming took off 6 bases at V and 6 bases at J, with 11 bases between the two ends. Per germline, CDR1 SNHLY and CDR2 FYNNEI. CDR3 DNA sequence: TGTGCCAGCAGAGCCCCAGGGGATGGCTACACCTTC. Translation: CASRAPGDGYTF.

V usage is TRBV7-2 and J usage is TRBJ2-5, with 11 bases fitting TRBD2. The V gene's germline CDR1 is SGHTA and CDR2 FQGNSA. The CDR3 has 18 amino acids. Losses at the gene ends were 0 bases for V and 5 bases for J; bases not matched to a gene: 11. This CDR3 reads CASSLAVAGGPIGETQYF. The CDR3 nucleotides read TGTGCCAGCAGCTTAGCTGTAGCGGGAGGGCCGATTGGCGAGACCCAGTACTTC.

The chain employs TRBV14 and TRBJ2-5; TRBD1 matches at 10 bases. V lost 4 bases to trimming and J lost 5 bases; unmatched junction nucleotides: 10. Germline V gives CDR1 SGHDN, CDR2 FVKESK. CDR3 length: 16 residues. The CDR3 nucleotides read TGTGCCAGCAGCCCCGGGACAGGGGCAGGTCAGGAGACCCAGTACTTC. This codes for CASSPGTGAGQETQYF.

This clone has a single count. The chain carries TRBV2 and TRBJ2-1; 12 nucleotides align to TRBD2. CDR3 length: 19 amino acids. The trim removed 5 bases at V and 1 base at J, leaving 12 bases unmatched. Germline V gene sequence: CDR1 SNHLY, CDR2 FYNNEI. Here the CDR3 reads CASSLSTSGRIKSYNEQFF. CDR3 DNA: TGTGCCAGCAGTCTTTCGACTAGCGGGAGAATTAAGTCCTACAATGAGCAGTTCTTC.

Note on this clone: This sample includes further DNA sequences coding for the same CDR3. The J gene is TRBJ2-5, the V gene TRBV24-1; 10 bases match TRBD1. Germline lookup yields CDR1 KGHDR and CDR2 SFDVKD. This CDR3 contains 16 residues. Losses at the gene ends were 4 bases for V and 1 base for J; bases not matched to a gene: 5. This CDR3 is CATSDPGTGVQETQYF. The CDR3 DNA reads TGTGCCACCAGTGACCCAGGGACAGGGGTCCAAGAGACCCAGTACTTC.

This clone has just one count. The V gene is TRBV6-1, the J gene TRBJ1-2; D not certain. Germline values: CDR1 MNHNS, CDR2 SASEGT. V lost 0 bases and J 4 bases, leaving 12 bases between the germline ends. The CDR3 runs to 15 residues. CDR3 loop: CASSEALRVSYGYTF. The DNA of the CDR3 is TGTGCCAGCAGTGAAGCCTTAAGAGTTAGCTATGGCTACACCTTC.

The gene calls are TRBV19 and TRBJ1-2; the match to TRBD1 covers 10 bases. The V segment lost 11 bases and the J segment 3 bases; nucleotides outside the gene matches: 15. Germline V gene lookup returns CDR1 LNHDA and CDR2 SQIVND (reference sequence). There are 16 residues in the CDR3. This CDR3 reads CASVGQGDRNYYGYTF. CDR3 bases: TGTGCCTCTGTAGGACAGGGGGATCGAAATTACTATGGCTACACCTTC.

The gene calls are TRBV9 and TRBJ2-1, with TRBD2 identical over 10 bases. CDR1 is SGDLS, CDR2 YYNGEE, per germline. V was clipped by 1 base and J by 8 bases; unmatched bases: 6. There are 15 residues in the CDR3. CDR3 DNA: TGTGCCAGCAGCGTACTCCTAGCGGGAGCCCATGAGCAGTTCTTC. Encoded protein: CASSVLLAGAHEQFF.

The V and J genes are TRBV5-1 and TRBJ2-7; TRBD2 matches at 8 bases. Losses at the gene ends were 0 bases for V and 3 bases for J; bases not matched to a gene: 11. The CDR3 length is 17 residues. Per germline, CDR1 SGHRS and CDR2 YFSETQ. The CDR3 DNA follows: TGCGCCAGCAGCTTGGAAAAAACTAGCGGCCTAGACTACGAGCAGTACTTC. This codes for CASSLEKTSGLDYEQYF.

The chain links TRBV24-1 to TRBJ1-1; TRBD1 might be the D (6 bases). This CDR3 spans 15 amino acids. Trimming removed 3 bases at V and 1 base at J, with 11 bases between. Germline V gene lookup returns CDR1 KGHDR and CDR2 SFDVKD. This CDR3 reads CATSDKDSPNTEAFF. CDR3 bases: TGTGCCACCAGTGATAAGGACAGCCCGAACACTGAAGCTTTCTTT.

This sequence joins TRBV19 and TRBJ2-1, with 11 bases matching TRBD1. V lost 5 bases, J lost 6 bases, and 9 bases stayed unmatched. The CDR3 runs 16 residues. The germline gives CDR1 LNHDA, CDR2 SQIVND (reference sequence). The CDR3 protein is CASSHALGTGGNEQFF. Written as DNA, the CDR3 is TGTGCCAGTAGTCACGCCCTTGGGACAGGGGGCAATGAGCAGTTCTTC.

This chain uses TRBV19 with TRBJ2-2; tentatively, D is TRBD1 (6 bases). The CDR3 is made up of 15 amino acids. V was trimmed by 6 bases and J by 4 bases, leaving 15 bases between them. CDR1 is LNHDA and CDR2 is SQIVND in the germline V gene (reference sequence). The CDR3 bases are TGTGCCAGTAGACCAAGGGACAAGGGCACCGGGGAGCTGTTTTTT. It encodes CASRPRDKGTGELFF.

The chain is built from TRBV4-3 and TRBJ1-4, with D possibly being TRBD1 (5 bases). The length of the CDR3 is 15 residues. CDR1 and CDR2 (germline): LGHNA, YSLEER. V lost 4 bases, J lost 4 bases, and 13 bases lay in between. CDR3 nucleotides: TGCGCCAGCAGCCTCGAGCGGGGCGTTAATGAAAAACTGTTTTTT. Encoded protein: CASSLERGVNEKLFF.

The chain has TRBV5-1 and TRBJ1-4; TRBD1 agrees at 7 bases. The length of the CDR3 is 17 residues. V trimming: 0 bases; J trimming: 2 bases; junction bases outside the gene matches: 7. CDR1 and CDR2 from the germline V gene are SGHRS and YFSETQ. The CDR3 loop is CASSLEGQLTTNEKLFF. In nucleotides, the CDR3 is TGCGCCAGCAGCTTGGAGGGACAGCTTACGACTAATGAAAAACTGTTTTTT.

The rearrangement uses TRBV6-5 and TRBJ2-1; 8 bases are shared with TRBD2. Losses at the gene ends were 2 bases for V and 8 bases for J; bases not matched to a gene: 8. Germline V gene lookup returns CDR1 MNHEY and CDR2 SVGAGI. CDR3 size: 15 residues. The CDR3 sequence: CASSYPFGGGDEQFF. The CDR3 nucleotides read TGTGCCAGCAGTTACCCCTTCGGGGGGGGCGATGAGCAGTTCTTC.

The CDR3 protein is CASSEQTGSSGYTF. The CDR3 nucleotides are TGTGCCAGCAGTGAACAAACAGGGTCTTCTGGCTACACCTTC. The chain joins TRBV25-1 to TRBJ1-2; TRBD1 is a possible D gene (6 bases). The CDR3 covers 14 residues. Germline V gene data show CDR1 as MGHDK and CDR2 as SYGVNS. The V end lost 2 bases, the J end lost 7 bases, and 14 bases lay between the germline ends.

V is TRBV30 and J is TRBJ2-5; D ambiguous. Germline V gene data show CDR1 as GTSNPN and CDR2 as SVGIG (reference sequence). The CDR3 totals 17 residues. Trimming took 0 bases from V and 3 from J, leaving 20 bases between them. The CDR3 loop reads CAWSVLPVFPPEETQYF. The CDR3 DNA is TGTGCCTGGAGTGTCCTCCCCGTATTTCCCCCCGAAGAGACCCAGTACTTC. Based on the CDR3 plus reference TRBV30 and TRBJ2-5, the full variable domain is SQTIHQWPATLVQPVGSPLSLECTVEGTSNPNLYWYRQAAGRGLQLLFYSVGIGQISSEVPQNLSASRPQDRQFILSSKKLLLSDSGFYLCAWSVLPVFPPEETQYFGPGTRLLVL.

This chain joins TRBV3-1 (or the pseudogene TRBV3-2) and TRBJ2-7; tentative D call: TRBD1 (6 bases). The CDR3 runs 13 residues. The germline CDR1 and CDR2 sequences are LGHDT and YNNKEL (reference sequence). Trimming left V 2 bases short and J 11 bases short, with 16 bases between. CDR3 nucleotides: TGTGCCAGCAGCCAAAGTCGAACAGGGTATAAGTACTTC. Translated: CASSQSRTGYKYF.